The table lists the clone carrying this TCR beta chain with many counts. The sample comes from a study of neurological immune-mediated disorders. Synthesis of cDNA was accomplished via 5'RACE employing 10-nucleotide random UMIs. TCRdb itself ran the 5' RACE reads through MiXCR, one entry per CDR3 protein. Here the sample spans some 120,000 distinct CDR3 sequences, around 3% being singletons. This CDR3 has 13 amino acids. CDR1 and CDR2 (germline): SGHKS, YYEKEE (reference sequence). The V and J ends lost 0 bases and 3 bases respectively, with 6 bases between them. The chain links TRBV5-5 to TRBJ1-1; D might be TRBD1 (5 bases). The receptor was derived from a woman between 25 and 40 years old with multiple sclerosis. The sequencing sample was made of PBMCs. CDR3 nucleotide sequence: TGTGCCAGCAGCTTGGCGGGGCACACTGAAGCTTTCTTT. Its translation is CASSLAGHTEAFF. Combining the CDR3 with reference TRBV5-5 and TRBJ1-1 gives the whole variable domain DAGVTQSPTHLIKTRGQQVTLRCSPISGHKSVSWYQQVLGQGPQFIFQYYEKEERGRGNFPDRFSARQFPNYSSELNVNALLLGDSALYLCASSLAGHTEAFFGQGTRLTVV.